The 27 T cell receptor beta chains reported below all come from one sample, sequenced in a study of shared clonotypes between healthy human individuals. TCRdb keeps only in-frame clones here, not all; method: immunoSEQ multiplex PCR. The sample yields 980,000 or so clones, around three quarters seen once. The sequencing sample was made of memory CD4+ T cells sorted from blood. This sample's subset: CD45RA-negative fraction. The source of these receptors is a man aged 18 to 35 in good health.

The chain joins TRBV5-1 to TRBJ2-1; 12 bases map to TRBD2. The CDR3 spans 17 residues. With 4 bases clipped from V and 1 base from J, the junction kept 6 bases outside the gene matches. Germline values: CDR1 SGHRS, CDR2 YFSETQ. CDR3 DNA: TGCGCCAGCAGCCCAAGGACTAGCGGGGAATCCTACAATGAGCAGTTCTTC. Translated, it gives CASSPRTSGESYNEQFF.

As DNA, the CDR3 is TGTGCCAGCAAATTCTATGCCGGGGAGCTGTTTTTT. Amino acid sequence: CASKFYAGELFF. The chain links TRBV2 to TRBJ2-2; D unclear. Germline CDR1 SNHLY, CDR2 FYNNEI. Trimming cost V 7 bases and J 6 bases, with 9 bases left between them. This CDR3 comprises 12 residues.

This clone was seen a few times. The chain joins TRBV27 to TRBJ2-1, with D unresolved. Germline CDR1 and CDR2: MNHEY and SMNVEV (reference sequence). The CDR3 length is 14 residues. V was pared by 7 bases and J by 9 bases, with 19 bases between. CDR3 region: CASKLTSLLGEQFF. The DNA of the CDR3 is TGTGCCAGCAAATTGACATCCCTCTTGGGTGAGCAGTTCTTC.

The rearrangement uses TRBV18 and TRBJ1-2; perhaps TRBD1 as D (5 bases). Per the germline V gene, CDR1 is KGHSH and CDR2 is LQKENI. V dropped 4 bases and J dropped 4 bases, with 13 bases sitting between them. The length of the CDR3 is 14 residues. CDR3 sequence (DNA): TGTGCCAGCTCACAGGGGACGGGGTCCTATGGCTACACCTTC. This codes for CASSQGTGSYGYTF.

The chain recombines TRBV4-3 with TRBJ1-6; D remains unclear. CDR3 length: 17 amino acids. Germline loops: CDR1 LGHNA, CDR2 YSLEER. Trimming cost V 0 bases and J 9 bases, with 18 bases left between them. The chain's CDR3 is CASSQDSQRRGGSPLHF. In nucleotides, the CDR3 is TGCGCCAGCAGCCAAGATTCCCAAAGGCGGGGAGGTTCACCCCTCCACTTT.

This clone has just a few counts. Other DNA sequences of this sample code for an identical CDR3. The chain recombines TRBV11-2 with TRBJ2-2, with 12 bases lining up with TRBD1. Germline CDR1 reads SGHAT; CDR2 reads FQNNGV. CDR3 size: 16 residues. With V trimmed by 5 bases and J by 8 bases, 9 bases remained unmatched. CDR3 in amino acids: CASSLPGQGASGELFF. The CDR3, as DNA: TGTGCCAGCAGCCTCCCGGGACAGGGGGCGTCTGGGGAGCTGTTTTTT.

A remark on this clone: Other DNA sequences of this sample code for an identical CDR3. This chain links TRBV5-1 with TRBJ2-7, with a possible D match to TRBD2 (5 bases). CDR3 length equals 15 residues. V lost 0 bases, J lost 0 bases, and 10 bases lay in between. Germline CDR1 SGHRS, CDR2 YFSETQ. CDR3 region: CASSLEAGPSYEQYF. The CDR3 DNA follows: TGCGCCAGCAGCTTGGAGGCGGGCCCCTCCTACGAGCAGTACTTC.

This clone was detected a few times. The gene calls are TRBV4-2 and TRBJ1-3; D is uncertain. The V end lost 0 bases, the J end lost 2 bases, and 5 bases lay between the germline ends. Germline V gene sequence: CDR1 LGHNA, CDR2 YNFKEQ. The CDR3 totals 14 residues. CDR3 nucleotides: TGTGCCAGCAGCCAAGATTACACTGGAAACACCATATATTTT. It yields the protein CASSQDYTGNTIYF.

The V call is TRBV10-3, the J call TRBJ2-3, with D possibly being TRBD1 or TRBD2 (5 bases each). Per the germline V gene, CDR1 is ENHRY and CDR2 is SYGVKD. The CDR3 covers 17 residues. With 0 bases removed from V and 0 bases from J, the gap between germline ends came to 13 bases. The CDR3 loop reads CAISESPIWGSTDTQYF. Written as DNA, the CDR3 is TGTGCCATCAGTGAGTCCCCCATCTGGGGGAGCACAGATACGCAGTATTTT.

This clone was seen more than once but under ten times. This rearrangement joins TRBV6-6 to TRBJ2-5; 8 bases are a match to TRBD2. The trim removed 2 bases at V and 4 bases at J, leaving 6 bases unmatched. CDR1 and CDR2 from the germline V gene are MNHNY and SVGAGI (reference sequence). The CDR3 spans 15 residues. CDR3 sequence: CASSYTSGSGETQYF. The CDR3 DNA reads TGTGCCAGCAGTTACACCAGCGGGAGTGGAGAGACCCAGTACTTC.

The DNA for the CDR3 is TGTGCCTGGAACTCGGGGGGTTGGTCACCCCTCCACTTT. Protein product: CAWNSGGWSPLHF. The chain combines TRBV30 with TRBJ1-6, with D maybe TRBD1 (5 bases). Trimming removed 4 bases from V and 10 bases from J, with 14 bases in between. Germline values: CDR1 GTSNPN, CDR2 SVGIG (reference sequence). The CDR3 contains 13 residues.

V gene TRBV6-5 combines with J gene TRBJ1-2; D is unresolved. The CDR3 length is 14 residues. The germline CDR1 and CDR2 sequences are MNHEY and SVGAGI. V was pared by 6 bases and J by 3 bases, with 14 bases between. Here the CDR3 reads CASSDGSLYYGYTF. CDR3 bases: TGTGCCAGCAGCGACGGGTCCCTATACTATGGCTACACCTTC.

The chain links TRBV28 to TRBJ2-5; D remains unclear. The CDR3 extends over 12 amino acids. V lost 10 bases and J 2 bases, leaving 11 bases between the germline ends. Germline V gene lookup returns CDR1 MDHEN and CDR2 SYDVKM. CDR3 residues: CATKVSQETQYF. In DNA form, the CDR3 reads TGTGCCACCAAGGTATCTCAAGAGACCCAGTACTTC.

The chain combines TRBV5-1 with TRBJ2-4; the D is unclear. V dropped 4 bases and J dropped 6 bases, with 11 bases sitting between them. The CDR3 spans 13 residues. Germline V gene lookup returns CDR1 SGHRS and CDR2 YFSETQ. The CDR3 DNA is TGCGCCAGCAGCCAAGCTGTAAGAAACATTCAGTACTTC. Residues: CASSQAVRNIQYF.

This clone was counted only a few times. This chain joins TRBV29-1 and TRBJ2-2, with TRBD2 matching 7 bases. Germline CDR1 and CDR2: SQVTM and ANQGSEA. With 7 bases clipped from V and 4 bases from J, the junction kept 12 bases outside the gene matches. The CDR3 is made up of 15 amino acids. CDR3 amino acids: CSARTDSGPTGELFF. CDR3 coding DNA: TGCAGCGCCAGGACTGATAGCGGGCCCACCGGGGAGCTGTTTTTT.

This chain connects TRBV5-1 to TRBJ2-3; 7 nucleotides line up with TRBD1. V lost 4 bases to trimming and J lost 0 bases; unmatched junction nucleotides: 5. This CDR3 has 15 amino acids. Germline values: CDR1 SGHRS, CDR2 YFSETQ. The CDR3 DNA sequence: TGCGCCAGCAGCCCCGTGGGACAGAGCACAGATACGCAGTATTTT. As protein: CASSPVGQSTDTQYF.

The rearrangement uses TRBV2 and TRBJ2-1; D possibly corresponds to TRBD1 (5 bases). The ends were cut back, 7 bases at V and 2 bases at J, with 9 bases in the middle. Germline CDR1 and CDR2: SNHLY and FYNNEI. The length of the CDR3 is 13 residues. Written as DNA, the CDR3 is TGTGCCAGCAAGGGGCCGACCTACAATGAGCAGTTCTTC. Translation gives CASKGPTYNEQFF.

The rearrangement links TRBV2 to TRBJ2-5; 7 bases align to TRBD1. The V segment lost 6 bases and the J segment 9 bases; nucleotides outside the gene matches: 16. CDR1 is SNHLY and CDR2 is FYNNEI in the germline V gene. This CDR3 is 15 amino acids long. The CDR3 loop is CASSPTGQLFVAQYF. CDR3 in DNA: TGTGCCAGCAGCCCTACGGGACAGCTATTTGTGGCCCAGTACTTC.

This clone was found a few times. The chain uses TRBV2 and TRBJ2-7; 9 positions agree with TRBD2. Germline V CDR1 and CDR2: SNHLY, FYNNEI. The CDR3 covers 12 residues. Unmatched junction bases numbered 7, after V lost 9 bases and J lost 7 bases. The chain's CDR3 is CASGGRAREQYF. Written as DNA, the CDR3 is TGTGCCAGTGGCGGGAGGGCGAGGGAGCAGTACTTC.

This chain uses TRBV9 with TRBJ1-3; possibly TRBD1 for D (5 bases). The germline CDR1 and CDR2 sequences are SGDLS and YYNGEE. V lost 0 bases, J lost 0 bases, and 7 bases lay in between. The CDR3 has 15 amino acids. The CDR3 coding sequence is TGTGCCAGCAGCGTAGGGGGGTCCTCTGGAAACACCATATATTTT. Protein: CASSVGGSSGNTIYF.

This rearrangement joins TRBV2 to TRBJ1-2; TRBD1 might be the D (6 bases). Germline V lookup: CDR1 SNHLY, CDR2 FYNNEI. CDR3 size: 15 residues. V was clipped by 2 bases and J by 5 bases, with 15 bases between them. In nucleotides, the CDR3 is TGTGCCAGCAGTGAACAGGGTCAGGGGACTTATGGCTACACCTTC. Residues: CASSEQGQGTYGYTF.

The rearrangement uses TRBV7-9 and TRBJ1-2, with 10 bases matching TRBD1. The germline CDR1 and CDR2 sequences are SEHNR and FQNEAQ (reference sequence). The V gene end was trimmed by 5 bases and the J gene end by 7 bases; junction bases not matched to a gene: 7. The CDR3 sequence is 14 residues long. The CDR3 DNA is TGTGCCAGCAGCCCGGGACAGGGGCGCGGTGGCTACACCTTC. Protein product: CASSPGQGRGGYTF.

This chain joins TRBV7-2 and TRBJ2-2; TRBD1 matches 11 bases. J was trimmed by 8 bases and V by 3 bases; bases with no gene match: 2. The CDR3 has 14 amino acids. Per the germline V gene, CDR1 is SGHTA and CDR2 is FQGNSA. CDR3 loop: CASSLDRGRGELFF. The CDR3 DNA follows: TGTGCCAGCAGCTTGGACAGGGGGCGAGGGGAGCTGTTTTTT. The full variable domain, in which reference TRBV7-2 and TRBJ2-2 provide the parts outside the CDR3, is GAGVSQSPSNKVTEKGKDVELRCDPISGHTALYWYRQSLGQGLEFLIYFQGNSAPDKSGLPSDRFSAERTGGSVSTLTIQRTQQEDSAVYLCASSLDRGRGELFFGEGSRLTVL.

The genes are TRBV6-6 and TRBJ2-7, with a possible D match to TRBD1 (6 bases). The CDR3 has 13 residues. V was pared by 6 bases and J by 0 bases, with 9 bases between. CDR1 is MNHNY and CDR2 is SVGAGI in the germline V gene (reference sequence). CDR3 sequence (DNA): TGTGCCAGCAGACAACAGGGCTCCTACGAGCAGTACTTC. Protein product: CASRQQGSYEQYF.

The chain joins TRBV20-1 to TRBJ2-1, with D tentatively TRBD1 (6 bases). Germline loops: CDR1 DFQATT, CDR2 SNEGSKA (reference sequence). With 7 bases removed from V and 5 bases from J, the gap between germline ends came to 9 bases. This CDR3 is 11 amino acids long. The CDR3: CSVGQDNEQFF. The CDR3 DNA sequence: TGCAGTGTGGGACAAGACAATGAGCAGTTCTTC.

The genes are TRBV28 and TRBJ1-6, with 8 nucleotides matching TRBD1. J lost 7 bases, V lost 4 bases, and 12 bases had no gene match. This CDR3 has 17 residues. CDR1 and CDR2 from the germline V gene are MDHEN and SYDVKM. CDR3 sequence (DNA): TGTGCCAGCAGTTCTGCTTCCGGGACAGGCCAAAATTCACCCCTCCACTTT. This translates into CASSSASGTGQNSPLHF.

The genes are TRBV15 and TRBJ1-4; no clear D. Germline CDR1 and CDR2: LNHNV and YYDKDF (reference sequence). The ends were cut back, 0 bases at V and 7 bases at J, with 6 bases in the middle. This CDR3 spans 13 amino acids. The CDR3 DNA reads as TGTGCCACCAGCAGAGATGAGGTTGAAAAACTGTTTTTT. It encodes CATSRDEVEKLFF.